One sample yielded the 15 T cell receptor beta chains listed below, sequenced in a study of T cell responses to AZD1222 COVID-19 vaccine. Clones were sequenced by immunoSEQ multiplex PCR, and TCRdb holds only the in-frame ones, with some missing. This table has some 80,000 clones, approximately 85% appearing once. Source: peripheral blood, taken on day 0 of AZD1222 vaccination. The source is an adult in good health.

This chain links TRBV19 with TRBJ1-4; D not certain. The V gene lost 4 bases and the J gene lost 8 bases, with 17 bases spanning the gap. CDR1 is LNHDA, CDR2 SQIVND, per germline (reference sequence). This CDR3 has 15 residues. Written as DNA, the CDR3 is TGTGCCAGTAGTACCACCTTTGCGTCCTACGAAAAACTGTTTTTT. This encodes CASSTTFASYEKLFF. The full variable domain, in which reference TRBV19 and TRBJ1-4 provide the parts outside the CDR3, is DGGITQSPKYLFRKEGQNVTLSCEQNLNHDAMYWYRQDPGQGLRLIYYSQIVNDFQKGDIAEGYSVSREKKESFPLTVTSAQKNPTAFYLCASSTTFASYEKLFFGSGTQLSVL.

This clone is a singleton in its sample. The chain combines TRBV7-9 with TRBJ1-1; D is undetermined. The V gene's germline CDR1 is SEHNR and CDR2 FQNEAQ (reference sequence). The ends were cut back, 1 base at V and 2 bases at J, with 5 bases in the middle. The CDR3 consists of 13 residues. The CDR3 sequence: CASSLGQNTEAFF. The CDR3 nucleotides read TGTGCCAGCAGCTTAGGGCAAAACACTGAAGCTTTCTTT. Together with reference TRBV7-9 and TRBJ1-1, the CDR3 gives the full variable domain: DTGVSQNPRHKITKRGQNVTFRCDPISEHNRLYWYRQTLGQGPEFLTYFQNEAQLEKSRLLSDRFSAERPKGSFSTLEIQRTEQGDSAMYLCASSLGQNTEAFFGQGTRLTVV.

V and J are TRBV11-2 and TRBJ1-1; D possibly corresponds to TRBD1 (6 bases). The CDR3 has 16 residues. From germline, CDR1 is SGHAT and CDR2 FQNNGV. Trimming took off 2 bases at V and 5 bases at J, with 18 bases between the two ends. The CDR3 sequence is CASSLWAAGASTEAFF. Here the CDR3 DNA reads TGTGCCAGCAGCTTATGGGCCGCAGGGGCAAGTACTGAAGCTTTCTTT.

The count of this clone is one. DNA of the CDR3: TGTGCCAGTAGTGTAGCGGGGAGCTCCTACAATGAGCAGTTCTTC. Encoded protein: CASSVAGSSYNEQFF. The chain combines TRBV19 with TRBJ2-1, with 8 nucleotides matching TRBD2. In germline, CDR1 is LNHDA, CDR2 SQIVND (reference sequence). CDR3 length: 15 residues. V dropped 5 bases and J dropped 0; count of bases not matched to a gene: 3. The whole variable domain, filled in from reference TRBV19 and TRBJ2-1, reads DGGITQSPKYLFRKEGQNVTLSCEQNLNHDAMYWYRQDPGQGLRLIYYSQIVNDFQKGDIAEGYSVSREKKESFPLTVTSAQKNPTAFYLCASSVAGSSYNEQFFGPGTRLTVL.

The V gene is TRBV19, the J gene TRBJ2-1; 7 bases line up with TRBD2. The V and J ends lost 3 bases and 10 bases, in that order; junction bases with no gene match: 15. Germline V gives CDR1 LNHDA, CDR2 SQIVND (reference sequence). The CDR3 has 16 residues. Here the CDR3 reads CASSIKIGAGTIEQFF. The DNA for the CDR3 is TGTGCCAGTAGTATTAAGATAGGAGCGGGGACTATCGAGCAGTTCTTC.

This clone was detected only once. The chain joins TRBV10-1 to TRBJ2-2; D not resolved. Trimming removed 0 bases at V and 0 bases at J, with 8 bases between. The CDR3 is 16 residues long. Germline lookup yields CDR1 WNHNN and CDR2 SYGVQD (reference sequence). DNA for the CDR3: TGCGCCAGCAGTGAGTCTAGGGCCTCGAACACCGGGGAGCTGTTTTTT. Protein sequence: CASSESRASNTGELFF.

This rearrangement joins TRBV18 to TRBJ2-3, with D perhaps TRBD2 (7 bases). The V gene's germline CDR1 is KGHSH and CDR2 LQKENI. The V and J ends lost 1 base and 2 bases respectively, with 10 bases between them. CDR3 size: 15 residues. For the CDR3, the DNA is TGTGCCAGCTCACCACTCGCGGGGGCCACAGATACGCAGTATTTT. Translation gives CASSPLAGATDTQYF.

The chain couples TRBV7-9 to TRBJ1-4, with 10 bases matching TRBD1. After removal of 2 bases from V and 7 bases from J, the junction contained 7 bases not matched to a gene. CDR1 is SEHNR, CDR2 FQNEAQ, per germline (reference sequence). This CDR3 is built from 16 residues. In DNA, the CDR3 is TGTGCCAGCAGCTTATCGAACCGGGACAGGGGTGAAAAACTGTTTTTT. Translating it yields CASSLSNRDRGEKLFF.

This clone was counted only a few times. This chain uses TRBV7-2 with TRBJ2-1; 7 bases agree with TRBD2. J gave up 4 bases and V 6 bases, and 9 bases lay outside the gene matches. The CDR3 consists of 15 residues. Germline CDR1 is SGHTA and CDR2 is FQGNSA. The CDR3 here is CASSFRGGRYNEQFF. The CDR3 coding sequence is TGTGCCAGCAGTTTTCGGGGCGGGAGATACAATGAGCAGTTCTTC.

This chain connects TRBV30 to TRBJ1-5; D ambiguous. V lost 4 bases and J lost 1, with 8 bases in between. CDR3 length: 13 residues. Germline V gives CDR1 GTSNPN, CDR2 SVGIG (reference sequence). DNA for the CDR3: TGTGCCTGGAAGGGTGGGAGCAATCAGCCCCAGCATTTT. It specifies CAWKGGSNQPQHF.

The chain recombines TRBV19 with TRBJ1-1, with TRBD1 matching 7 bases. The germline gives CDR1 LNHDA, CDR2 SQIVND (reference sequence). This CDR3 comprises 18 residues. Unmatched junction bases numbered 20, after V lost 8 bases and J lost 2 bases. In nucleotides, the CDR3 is TGTGCCAGTCGCACCCAAACAGGGGCCCCCACCCACAACACTGAAGCTTTCTTT. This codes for CASRTQTGAPTHNTEAFF.

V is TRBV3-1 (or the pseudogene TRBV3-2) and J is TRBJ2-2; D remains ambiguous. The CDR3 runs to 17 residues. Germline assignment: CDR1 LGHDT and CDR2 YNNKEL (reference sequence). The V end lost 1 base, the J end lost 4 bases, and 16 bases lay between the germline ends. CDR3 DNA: TGTGCCAGCAGCCAAGTGGGCTCCCGGGCGGTCACCGGGGAGCTGTTTTTT. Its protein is CASSQVGSRAVTGELFF.

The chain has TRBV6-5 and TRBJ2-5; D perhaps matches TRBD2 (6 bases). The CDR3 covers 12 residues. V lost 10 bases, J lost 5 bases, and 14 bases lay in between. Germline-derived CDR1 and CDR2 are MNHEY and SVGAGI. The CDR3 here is CATSGPAETQYF. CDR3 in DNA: TGTGCCACCAGCGGGCCCGCGGAGACCCAGTACTTC.

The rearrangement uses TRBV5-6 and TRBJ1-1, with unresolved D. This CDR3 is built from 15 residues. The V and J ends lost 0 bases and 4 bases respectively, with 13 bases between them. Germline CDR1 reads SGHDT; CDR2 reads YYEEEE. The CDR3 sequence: CASSLVPTMGTEAFF. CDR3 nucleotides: TGTGCCAGCAGCTTGGTGCCGACAATGGGCACTGAAGCTTTCTTT.

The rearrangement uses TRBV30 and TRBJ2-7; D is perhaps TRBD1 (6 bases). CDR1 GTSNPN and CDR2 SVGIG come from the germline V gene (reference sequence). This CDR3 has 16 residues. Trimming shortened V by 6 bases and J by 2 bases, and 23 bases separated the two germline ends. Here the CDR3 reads CACLRSGTSYPYEQYF. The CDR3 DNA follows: TGTGCCTGTCTCAGATCCGGGACATCATACCCCTACGAGCAGTACTTC. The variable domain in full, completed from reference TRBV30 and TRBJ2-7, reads SQTIHQWPATLVQPVGSPLSLECTVEGTSNPNLYWYRQAAGRGLQLLFYSVGIGQISSEVPQNLSASRPQDRQFILSSKKLLLSDSGFYLCACLRSGTSYPYEQYFGPGTRLTVT.